These 12 T cell receptor beta chains originate from one sample sequenced in a study of cytomegalovirus exposure and HLA in healthy donors. The table came from immunoSEQ multiplex PCR; TCRdb's copy has only in-frame clones and leaves some out. The table has hundreds of thousands of clones, roughly 88% seen once; the top ten hold under 0.95%. Sequenced material: PBMCs. These receptors all stem from a woman aged 18-29 years in good health and CMV-seronegative.

The chain links TRBV6-4 to TRBJ2-3; 8 positions agree with TRBD2. This CDR3 contains 15 residues. Germline CDR1 MRHNA, CDR2 SNTAGT. With V trimmed by 0 bases and J by 4 bases, 3 bases remained unmatched. The CDR3: CASSDSGTRPDTQYF. The CDR3 DNA reads TGTGCCAGCAGTGACTCAGGGACTAGGCCAGATACGCAGTATTTT.

The chain combines TRBV5-1 with TRBJ2-1; D might be TRBD1 (5 bases). Per germline, CDR1 SGHRS and CDR2 YFSETQ. V lost 7 bases and J lost 7, with 15 bases in between. CDR3 length: 13 residues. CDR3 protein: CASAPDRFNEQFF. CDR3 bases: TGCGCCAGCGCCCCAGACAGATTTAATGAGCAGTTCTTC.

The V call is TRBV2, the J call TRBJ2-7, with D perhaps TRBD1 (6 bases). The CDR3 covers 15 residues. Germline V gene data show CDR1 as SNHLY and CDR2 as FYNNEI. V lost 6 bases, J lost 0 bases, and 15 bases lay in between. This CDR3 reads CASRSGTQFSYEQYF. The CDR3 DNA sequence: TGTGCCAGCAGATCCGGGACACAATTCTCCTACGAGCAGTACTTC.

CDR3 DNA sequence: TGTGCCAGTAGTATGGGACTCCTAGAAGTCTATGGCTACACCTTC. Protein sequence: CASSMGLLEVYGYTF. The chain joins TRBV19 to TRBJ1-2; tentatively, D is TRBD1 (5 bases). CDR1 LNHDA and CDR2 SQIVND come from the germline V gene (reference sequence). With 3 bases removed from V and 4 bases from J, the gap between germline ends came to 15 bases. This CDR3 has 15 amino acids.

The gene calls are TRBV27 and TRBJ1-2; 7 nucleotides agree with TRBD1. The CDR3 runs 16 residues. Germline CDR1 reads MNHEY; CDR2 reads SMNVEV (reference sequence). V lost 5 bases to trimming and J lost 8 bases; unmatched junction nucleotides: 17. The CDR3 coding sequence is TGTGCCAGCAGTCCGAACCCGACAGGGCGGCTGGAGGGCTACACCTTC. Amino acids: CASSPNPTGRLEGYTF.

CDR3 region: CASSFGRATYNEQFF. The CDR3 nucleotides read TGTGCCAGCAGCTTCGGGAGGGCCACCTACAATGAGCAGTTCTTC. The chain recombines TRBV7-9 with TRBJ2-1; 8 bases line up with TRBD2. Per germline, CDR1 SEHNR and CDR2 FQNEAQ (reference sequence). CDR3 size: 15 residues. J lost 2 bases, V lost 3 bases, and 3 bases had no gene match.

The J gene is TRBJ1-5, the V gene TRBV12-1; TRBD1, the table's D call, lacks a check against the DNA. TRBV12-1 is termed a pseudogene. The CDR3 is 17 amino acids. The DNA of the CDR3 is TGTGCCAGCAGCGGAACCCTTACCGGGCAGGGGAATCAGCCCCAGCATTTT. It yields the protein CASSGTLTGQGNQPQHF.

V usage is TRBV7-2 and J usage is TRBJ2-7; 11 nucleotides agree with TRBD2. CDR1 is SGHTA and CDR2 is FQGNSA in the germline V gene. CDR3 length: 18 amino acids. The trim removed 5 bases at V and 0 bases at J, leaving 12 bases unmatched. The CDR3 spells CASSPLTSGISLSYEQYF. For the CDR3, the DNA is TGTGCCAGCAGCCCGCTGACTAGCGGGATAAGCCTCTCCTACGAGCAGTACTTC.

CDR3 sequence (DNA): TGTGCCAGTAGTATTTATGGAGGGAGACGTCCGAAGGGTTATGGCTACACCTTC. Translated: CASSIYGGRRPKGYGYTF. The chain recombines TRBV19 with TRBJ1-2; D is ambiguous. Germline V CDR1 and CDR2: LNHDA, SQIVND (reference sequence). Trimming took 3 bases from V and 5 from J, leaving 25 bases between them. The CDR3 spans 18 residues.

CDR3 region: CASSLEGRVYEQYF. The DNA for the CDR3 is TGTGCCAGCAGCTTAGAAGGCAGGGTTTACGAGCAGTACTTC. The V call is TRBV7-9, the J call TRBJ2-7; possibly TRBD1 for D (5 bases). The V end was cut by 1 base, the J end by 4 bases, with 11 bases between. The CDR3 consists of 14 residues. The V gene's germline CDR1 is SEHNR and CDR2 FQNEAQ (reference sequence).

This chain uses TRBV18 with TRBJ2-5; TRBD2 aligns across 7 bases. Germline CDR1 KGHSH, CDR2 LQKENI. J lost 3 bases, V lost 3 bases, and 10 bases had no gene match. This CDR3 is built from 16 residues. The CDR3 is CASSPLGGGNEETQYF. In DNA form, the CDR3 reads TGTGCCAGCTCACCCCTTGGCGGGGGTAATGAAGAGACCCAGTACTTC. Looking up the rest from reference TRBV18 and TRBJ2-5 gives the full variable domain: NAGVMQNPRHLVRRRGQEARLRCSPMKGHSHVYWYRQLPEEGLKFMVYLQKENIIDESGMPKERFSAEFPKEGPSILRIQQVVRGDSAAYFCASSPLGGGNEETQYFGPGTRLLVL.

This clone showed up just once. The rearrangement joins TRBV4-1 to TRBJ2-1; the D gene is possibly TRBD2 (6 bases). Per germline, CDR1 MGHRA and CDR2 YSYEKL. The CDR3 extends over 17 amino acids. V shed 1 base and J shed 3 bases, with 16 bases lying between them. The CDR3 region has the DNA TGCGCCAGCAGCCAAGGGGTGACGACTAGTTTCTACAATGAGCAGTTCTTC. As protein: CASSQGVTTSFYNEQFF.